A single sample gave rise to the 13 T cell receptor beta chains below, sequenced in a study of blood T cell repertoires in COVID-19. Libraries were prepared by immunoSEQ multiplex PCR; TCRdb keeps only in-frame clonotypes and omits some of them. This sample has about 180,000 clones, with about 86% found just once. The sequenced sample was peripheral blood. Receptors were obtained from a man over 45 with active or convalescent COVID-19.

The rearrangement links TRBV15 to TRBJ2-7; 9 nucleotides line up with TRBD2. The ends lost 1 base at V and 5 bases at J; junction bases unmatched: 6. CDR1 is LNHNV, CDR2 YYDKDF, per germline (reference sequence). The CDR3 is 15 amino acids. The CDR3: CATSRVGGGANEQYF. In DNA form, the CDR3 reads TGTGCCACCAGCAGAGTTGGCGGGGGGGCCAACGAGCAGTACTTC.

The rearrangement links TRBV5-6 to TRBJ1-2; D ambiguous. The CDR3 is 13 amino acids. Trimming took off 1 base at V and 14 bases at J, with 18 bases between the two ends. Germline CDR1 SGHDT, CDR2 YYEEEE. Here the CDR3 DNA reads TGTGCCAGCAGCTTGAATCGGGAGATCGATCGGACCTTC. This sequence encodes CASSLNREIDRTF.

The rearrangement uses TRBV6-5 and TRBJ1-2; tentative D call: TRBD1 (5 bases). CDR1 is MNHEY and CDR2 is SVGAGI in the germline V gene. Trimming took off 6 bases at V and 4 bases at J, with 12 bases between the two ends. This CDR3 region has 13 residues. The CDR3 sequence is CASRPPGFYGYTF. CDR3 nucleotide sequence: TGTGCCAGCAGGCCCCCAGGGTTCTATGGCTACACCTTC.

This clone was seen more than once but under ten times. V usage is TRBV2 and J usage is TRBJ1-4, with a tentative D call TRBD1 (6 bases). Germline CDR1 and CDR2: SNHLY and FYNNEI. The V and J ends lost 5 bases and 15 bases respectively, with 22 bases between them. The CDR3 spans 14 residues. The DNA for the CDR3 is TGTGCCAGCAGTTCAGGGGAGGGCCTGAAAAGGGTGTTTTTT. This codes for CASSSGEGLKRVFF. Full variable domain (remainder filled in from reference TRBV2 and TRBJ1-4): EPEVTQTPSHQVTQMGQEVILRCVPISNHLYFYWYRQILGQKVEFLVSFYNNEISEKSEIFDDQFSVERPDGSNFTLKIRSTKLEDSAMYFCASSSGEGLKRVFFGSGTQLSVL.

About this clone itself: This specimen includes other DNA sequences encoding the same CDR3. This chain uses TRBV19 with TRBJ1-5, with D maybe TRBD1 (5 bases). The CDR3 consists of 13 residues. Per germline, CDR1 LNHDA and CDR2 SQIVND (reference sequence). Trimming stripped 6 bases from V and 7 bases from J, with 13 bases between. The chain's CDR3 is CASSPQGGQPQHF. Written as DNA, the CDR3 is TGTGCCAGTAGCCCGCAGGGTGGCCAGCCCCAGCATTTT.

This sequence joins TRBV30 and TRBJ2-7; D is possibly TRBD2 (5 bases). V shed 2 bases and J shed 7 bases, with 12 bases lying between them. From germline, CDR1 is GTSNPN and CDR2 SVGIG (reference sequence). The CDR3 has 12 amino acids. The CDR3 DNA reads as TGTGCCTGGAGTATCACAGCGGTTGAGCAGTACTTC. It translates to CAWSITAVEQYF.

J is TRBJ1-2 and V is TRBV4-2; D is unresolved. This CDR3 comprises 14 residues. Trimming pared 4 bases from V and 6 bases from J, leaving 15 bases between. CDR1 is LGHNA, CDR2 YNFKEQ, per germline. The CDR3 DNA sequence: TGTGCCAGCAGCCCCCCGCGGAGAGGGAATGGCTACACCTTC. Amino acids: CASSPPRRGNGYTF.

V gene TRBV9 combines with J gene TRBJ2-1; no definite D call. This CDR3 comprises 15 residues. V was clipped by 1 base and J by 5 bases, with 13 bases between them. CDR1 is SGDLS, CDR2 YYNGEE, per germline. In DNA, the CDR3 is TGTGCCAGCAGCGTAAGTCTTGCGCTCAACAATGAGCAGTTCTTC. Translated, it gives CASSVSLALNNEQFF.

This chain links TRBV10-1 with TRBJ2-6; D possibly corresponds to TRBD1 (6 bases). Deletions cut 5 bases from V and 2 bases from J, with 13 bases between. The CDR3 runs to 16 residues. Germline CDR1 is WNHNN and CDR2 is SYGVQD (reference sequence). As DNA, the CDR3 is TGCGCCAGCAGTTCAGACCCAGGGGCTGGGGCCAACGTCCTGACTTTC. It translates to CASSSDPGAGANVLTF.

The V and J genes are TRBV5-4 and TRBJ2-3; perhaps TRBD2 as D (5 bases). This CDR3 spans 17 amino acids. The germline V and J ends were trimmed by 2 bases and 4 bases, with 20 bases remaining between them. Germline V gene lookup returns CDR1 SGHNT and CDR2 YYREEE (reference sequence). The DNA for the CDR3 is TGTGCCAGCAGCTTTTCCCTAGCACTTACCACTTCAGATACGCAGTATTTT. This encodes CASSFSLALTTSDTQYF.

As for this clone: Distinct nucleotide sequences in the sample also encode this CDR3. The chain carries TRBV4-1 and TRBJ2-7; 9 bases fit TRBD1. The CDR3 has 15 amino acids. Germline CDR1 reads MGHRA; CDR2 reads YSYEKL. J lost 2 bases, V lost 1 base, and 3 bases had no gene match. The CDR3 nucleotides read TGCGCCAGCAGCCAAGGGGGACAGGGTGCCTACGAGCAGTACTTC. It encodes CASSQGGQGAYEQYF.

The chain combines TRBV19 with TRBJ2-7; 12 nucleotides align to TRBD1. From germline, CDR1 is LNHDA and CDR2 SQIVND (reference sequence). Trimming at V came to 8 bases and at J to 5 bases, leaving 7 bases not matched to a gene. The CDR3 has 14 residues. The CDR3 region is CASGRGTGGNEQYF. The CDR3 DNA is TGTGCCAGTGGGAGGGGGACAGGGGGCAACGAGCAGTACTTC.

This sequence joins TRBV15 and TRBJ2-3; maybe TRBD2 (6 bases). This CDR3 spans 14 amino acids. The germline CDR1 and CDR2 sequences are LNHNV and YYDKDF (reference sequence). V lost 6 bases and J 4 bases, leaving 14 bases between the germline ends. The chain's CDR3 is CATRSAGSPDTQYF. The CDR3, as DNA: TGTGCCACCAGATCAGCCGGGAGCCCAGATACGCAGTATTTT.